The entry that follows covers one T cell receptor beta chain sequence. Its antigen is not known. PBMCs, the starting material, were the source of sorted CD4+ and CD8+ T cells. This sample is drawn from a study of CD8+ T cells in alopecia areata. The study, taken as a whole, reports: Between patients, shared TCR sequences were less clear than in mice. This was possibly due in part to HLA diversity in the patient population. Besides other cells, scalp samples also yield sequences of resident alphabeta T cells from normal skin. Scalp lesions, especially in alopecia totalis/universalis, had higher clonality than normal scalp.

Trimming at V came to 6 bases and at J to 4 bases, leaving 9 bases not matched to a gene. Germline loops: CDR1 MDHEN, CDR2 SYDVKM. CDR3 length equals 15 residues. Extracted RNA was reverse transcribed, and the resulting cDNA served as sequencing template. Here immunoSEQ multiplex PCR was the method, and the copy in TCRdb shows in-frame clones only, minus some. Among 55,000 to 65,000 clones listed, 44% were seen once. The sequenced sample was NKG2D-low CD8+ T cells sorted from blood. The source of this sequence is a human donor with alopecia areata. The chain employs TRBV28 and TRBJ1-5, with TRBD1 matching 7 bases. The CDR3 region is CASSADRELNQPQHF. The CDR3 DNA reads TGTGCCAGCAGCGCTGACAGGGAGTTGAATCAGCCCCAGCATTTT.